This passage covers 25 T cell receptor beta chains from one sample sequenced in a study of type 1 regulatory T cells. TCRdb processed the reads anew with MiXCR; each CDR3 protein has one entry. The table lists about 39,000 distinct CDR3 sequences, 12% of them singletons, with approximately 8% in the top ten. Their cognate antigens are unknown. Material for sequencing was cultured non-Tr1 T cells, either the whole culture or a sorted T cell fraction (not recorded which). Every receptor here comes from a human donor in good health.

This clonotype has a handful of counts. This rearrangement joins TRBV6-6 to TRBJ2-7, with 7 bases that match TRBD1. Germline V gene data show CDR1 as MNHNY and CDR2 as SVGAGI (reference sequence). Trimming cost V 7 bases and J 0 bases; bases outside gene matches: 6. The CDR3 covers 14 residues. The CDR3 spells CASTPRDSSYEQYF. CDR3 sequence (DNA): TGTGCCAGCACTCCCCGGGACAGCTCCTACGAGCAGTACTTC.

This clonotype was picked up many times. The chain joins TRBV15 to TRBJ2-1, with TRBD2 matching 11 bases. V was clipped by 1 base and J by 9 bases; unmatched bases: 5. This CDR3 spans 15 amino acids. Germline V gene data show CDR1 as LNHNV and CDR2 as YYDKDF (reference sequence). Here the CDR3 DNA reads TGTGCCACCAGCAGAGTGGTAGCGGGAGGGGTTGAGCAGTTCTTC. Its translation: CATSRVVAGGVEQFF.

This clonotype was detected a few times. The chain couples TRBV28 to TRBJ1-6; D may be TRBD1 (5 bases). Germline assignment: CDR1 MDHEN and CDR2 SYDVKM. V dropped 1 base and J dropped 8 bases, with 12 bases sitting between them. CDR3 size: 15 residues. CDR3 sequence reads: CASSLLGREDSPLHF. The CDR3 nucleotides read TGTGCCAGCAGTTTATTGGGCAGGGAGGATTCACCCCTCCACTTT.

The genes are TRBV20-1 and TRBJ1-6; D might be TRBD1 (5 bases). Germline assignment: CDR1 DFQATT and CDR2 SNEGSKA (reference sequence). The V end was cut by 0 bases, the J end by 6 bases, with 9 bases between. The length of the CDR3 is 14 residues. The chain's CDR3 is CSARDQGTNSPLHF. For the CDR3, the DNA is TGCAGTGCTAGAGACCAAGGGACTAATTCACCCCTCCACTTT.

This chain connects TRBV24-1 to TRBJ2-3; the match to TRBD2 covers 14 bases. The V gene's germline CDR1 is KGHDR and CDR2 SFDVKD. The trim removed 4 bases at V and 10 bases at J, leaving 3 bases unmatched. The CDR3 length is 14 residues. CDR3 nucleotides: TGTGCCACCAGTGAGGCGACTAGCGGGAGGGCGCAGTATTTT. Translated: CATSEATSGRAQYF.

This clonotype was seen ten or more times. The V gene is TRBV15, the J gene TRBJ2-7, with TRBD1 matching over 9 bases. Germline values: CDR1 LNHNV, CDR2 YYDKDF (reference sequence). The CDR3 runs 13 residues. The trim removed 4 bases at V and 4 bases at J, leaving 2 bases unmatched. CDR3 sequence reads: CATSIDRGYEQYF. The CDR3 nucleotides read TGTGCCACCAGCATTGACAGGGGGTACGAGCAGTACTTC.

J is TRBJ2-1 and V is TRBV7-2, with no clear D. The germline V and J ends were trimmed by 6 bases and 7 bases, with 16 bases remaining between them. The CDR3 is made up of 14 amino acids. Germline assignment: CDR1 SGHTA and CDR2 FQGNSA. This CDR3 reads CASSLTKDGNEQFF. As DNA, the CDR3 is TGTGCCAGCAGTCTAACTAAAGACGGGAATGAGCAGTTCTTC.

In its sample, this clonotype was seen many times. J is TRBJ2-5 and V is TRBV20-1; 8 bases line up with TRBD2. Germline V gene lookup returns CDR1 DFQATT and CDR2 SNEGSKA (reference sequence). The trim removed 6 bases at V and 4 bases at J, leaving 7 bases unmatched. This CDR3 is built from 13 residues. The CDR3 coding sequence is TGCAGTGCAGCTTGGGGACTAGGAGAGACCCAGTACTTC. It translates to CSAAWGLGETQYF.

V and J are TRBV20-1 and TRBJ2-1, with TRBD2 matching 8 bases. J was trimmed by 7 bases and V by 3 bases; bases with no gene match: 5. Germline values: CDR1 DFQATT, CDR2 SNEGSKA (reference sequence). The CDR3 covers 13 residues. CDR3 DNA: TGCAGTGCTAGCGGGAGGGCCCAGAATGAGCAGTTCTTC. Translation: CSASGRAQNEQFF.

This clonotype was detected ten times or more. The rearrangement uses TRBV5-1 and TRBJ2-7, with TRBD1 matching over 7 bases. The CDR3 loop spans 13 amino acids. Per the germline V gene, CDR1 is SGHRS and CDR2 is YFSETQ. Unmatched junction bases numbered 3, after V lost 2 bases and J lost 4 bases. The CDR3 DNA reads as TGCGCCAGCAGCTTTGAGGGACAGTACGAGCAGTACTTC. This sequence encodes CASSFEGQYEQYF.

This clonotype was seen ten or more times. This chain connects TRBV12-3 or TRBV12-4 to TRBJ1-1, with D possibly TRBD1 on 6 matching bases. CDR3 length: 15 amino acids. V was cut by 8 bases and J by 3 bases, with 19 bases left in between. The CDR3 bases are TGTGCCAGCGGGGGCGCCGGAAGGGGTTACACTGAAGCTTTCTTT. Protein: CASGGAGRGYTEAFF.

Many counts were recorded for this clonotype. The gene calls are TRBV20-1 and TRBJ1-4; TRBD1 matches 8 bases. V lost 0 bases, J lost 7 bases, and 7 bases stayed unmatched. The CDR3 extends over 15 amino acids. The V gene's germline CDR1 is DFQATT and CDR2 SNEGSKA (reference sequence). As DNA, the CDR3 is TGCAGTGCTAGAGACTCGACAGGGGTGGGTGAAAAACTGTTTTTT. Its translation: CSARDSTGVGEKLFF.

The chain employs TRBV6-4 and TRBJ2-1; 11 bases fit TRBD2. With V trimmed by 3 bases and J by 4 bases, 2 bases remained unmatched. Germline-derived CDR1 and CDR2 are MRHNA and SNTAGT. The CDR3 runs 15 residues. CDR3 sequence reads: CASSDLAGGYNEQFF. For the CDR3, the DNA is TGTGCCAGCAGTGATCTAGCGGGAGGTTACAATGAGCAGTTCTTC.

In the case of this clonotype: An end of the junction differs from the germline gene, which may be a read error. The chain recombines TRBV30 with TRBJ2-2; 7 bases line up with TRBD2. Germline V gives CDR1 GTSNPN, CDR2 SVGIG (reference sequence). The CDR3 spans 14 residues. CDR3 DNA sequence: TGCAGCGTTGCCCCTAGCGGGAACACCGGGGAGCTGTTTTTT. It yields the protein CSVAPSGNTGELFF.

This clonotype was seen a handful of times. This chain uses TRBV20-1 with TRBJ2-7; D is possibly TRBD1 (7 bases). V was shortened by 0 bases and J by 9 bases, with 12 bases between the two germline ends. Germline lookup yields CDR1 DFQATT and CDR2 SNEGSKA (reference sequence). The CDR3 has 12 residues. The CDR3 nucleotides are TGCAGTGCTAGAGAGGCAGGGGGGAGGCAGTACTTC. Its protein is CSAREAGGRQYF.

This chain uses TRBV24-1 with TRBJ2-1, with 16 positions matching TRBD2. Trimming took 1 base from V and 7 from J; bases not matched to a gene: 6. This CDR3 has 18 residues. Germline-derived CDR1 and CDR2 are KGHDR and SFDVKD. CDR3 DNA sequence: TGTGCCACCAGTGATTTCGGGACTAGCGGGAGGGCCACTAATGAGCAGTTCTTC. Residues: CATSDFGTSGRATNEQFF.

This CDR3 reads CASKGLAGDISYNEQFF. CDR3 DNA: TGTGCCAGCAAGGGCCTAGCGGGAGACATCTCCTACAATGAGCAGTTCTTC. The J gene is TRBJ2-1, the V gene TRBV6-2 or TRBV6-3, with TRBD2 matching over 10 bases. Germline V CDR1 and CDR2: MNHEY, SVGEGT. The CDR3 sequence is 17 residues long. V lost 7 bases to trimming and J lost 0 bases; unmatched junction nucleotides: 9.

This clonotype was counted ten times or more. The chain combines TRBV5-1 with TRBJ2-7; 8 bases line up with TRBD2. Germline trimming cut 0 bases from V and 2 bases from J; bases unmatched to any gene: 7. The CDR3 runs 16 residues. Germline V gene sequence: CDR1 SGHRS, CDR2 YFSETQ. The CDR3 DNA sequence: TGCGCCAGCAGCTTGGCTGGCGGGAGGCCGGCCTACGAGCAGTACTTC. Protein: CASSLAGGRPAYEQYF.

CDR3 bases: TGCAGTGCTAGGATGACCGTGGGAATGCATAATTCACCCCTCCACTTT. Translation: CSARMTVGMHNSPLHF. The genes are TRBV20-1 and TRBJ1-6; D remains unclear. CDR1 is DFQATT, CDR2 SNEGSKA, per germline (reference sequence). This CDR3 has 16 residues. Trimming took 3 bases from V and 5 from J, leaving 17 bases between them.

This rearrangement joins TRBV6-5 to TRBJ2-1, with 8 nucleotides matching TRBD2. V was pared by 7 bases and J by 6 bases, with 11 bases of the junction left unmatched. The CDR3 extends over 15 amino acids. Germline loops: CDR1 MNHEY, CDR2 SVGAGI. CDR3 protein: CASKATGTRGNEQFF. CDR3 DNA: TGTGCCAGCAAGGCCACCGGGACTAGAGGCAATGAGCAGTTCTTC.

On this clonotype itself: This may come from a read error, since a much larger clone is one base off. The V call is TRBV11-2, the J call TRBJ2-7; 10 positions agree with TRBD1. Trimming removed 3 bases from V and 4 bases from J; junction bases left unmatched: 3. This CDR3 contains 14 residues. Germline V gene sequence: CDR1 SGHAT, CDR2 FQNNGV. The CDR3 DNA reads TGTGCCAGCAGCTTTGACAGGGGGCGGTACGAGCAGTACTTC. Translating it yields CASSFDRGRYEQYF.

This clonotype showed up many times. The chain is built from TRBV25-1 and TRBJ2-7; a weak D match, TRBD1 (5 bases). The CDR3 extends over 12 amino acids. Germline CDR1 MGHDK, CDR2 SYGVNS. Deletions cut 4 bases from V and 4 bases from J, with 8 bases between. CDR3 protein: CASSGRVYEQYF. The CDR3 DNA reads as TGTGCCAGCAGTGGCAGGGTTTACGAGCAGTACTTC.

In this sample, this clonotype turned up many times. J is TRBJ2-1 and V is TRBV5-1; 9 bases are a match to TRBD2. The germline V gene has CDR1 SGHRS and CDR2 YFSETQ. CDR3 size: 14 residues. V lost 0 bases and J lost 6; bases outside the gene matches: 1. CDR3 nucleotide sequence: TGCGCCAGCAGCTTGGTTAGCGGGAGCAATGAGCAGTTCTTC. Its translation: CASSLVSGSNEQFF.

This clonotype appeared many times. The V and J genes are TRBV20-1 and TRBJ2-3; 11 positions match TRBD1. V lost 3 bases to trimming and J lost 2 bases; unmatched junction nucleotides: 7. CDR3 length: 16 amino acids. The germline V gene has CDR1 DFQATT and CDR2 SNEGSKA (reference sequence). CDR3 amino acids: CSARSGQGGPTDTQYF. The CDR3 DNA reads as TGCAGTGCTAGGTCGGGACAGGGGGGTCCCACAGATACGCAGTATTTT.

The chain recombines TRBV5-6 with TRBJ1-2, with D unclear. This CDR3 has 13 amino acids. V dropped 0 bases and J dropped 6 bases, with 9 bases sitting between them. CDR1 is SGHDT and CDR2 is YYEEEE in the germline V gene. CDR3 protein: CASSLGVTDGYTF. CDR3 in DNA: TGTGCCAGCAGCTTGGGGGTAACTGATGGCTACACCTTC.